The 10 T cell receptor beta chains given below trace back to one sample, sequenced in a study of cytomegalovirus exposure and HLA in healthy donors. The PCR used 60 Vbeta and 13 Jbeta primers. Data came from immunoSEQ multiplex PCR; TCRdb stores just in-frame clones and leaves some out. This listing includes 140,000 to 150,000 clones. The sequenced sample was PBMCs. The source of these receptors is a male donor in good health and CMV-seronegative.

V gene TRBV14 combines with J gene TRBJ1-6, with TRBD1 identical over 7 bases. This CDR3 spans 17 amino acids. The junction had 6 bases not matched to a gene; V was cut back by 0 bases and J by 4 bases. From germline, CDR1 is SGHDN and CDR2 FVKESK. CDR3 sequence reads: CASSQETGVRYNSPLHF. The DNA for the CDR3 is TGTGCCAGCAGCCAAGAAACAGGGGTCAGATATAATTCACCCCTCCACTTT.

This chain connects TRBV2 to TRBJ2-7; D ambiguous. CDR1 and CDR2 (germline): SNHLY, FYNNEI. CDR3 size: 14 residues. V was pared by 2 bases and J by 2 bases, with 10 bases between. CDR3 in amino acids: CASSERQAPYEQYF. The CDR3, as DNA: TGTGCCAGCAGTGAAAGGCAGGCTCCCTACGAGCAGTACTTC.

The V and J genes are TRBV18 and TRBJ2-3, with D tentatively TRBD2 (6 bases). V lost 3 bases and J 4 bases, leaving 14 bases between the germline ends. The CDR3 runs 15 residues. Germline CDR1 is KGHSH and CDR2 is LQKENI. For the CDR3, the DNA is TGTGCCAGCTCACCCTTGGGTAGCGGTTCAGATACGCAGTATTTT. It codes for CASSPLGSGSDTQYF.

The CDR3: CASSTGTASYEQYF. Here the CDR3 DNA reads TGTGCCAGCAGCACTGGGACAGCGTCGTACGAGCAGTACTTC. This chain links TRBV9 with TRBJ2-7; 7 nucleotides line up with TRBD1. Per the germline V gene, CDR1 is SGDLS and CDR2 is YYNGEE. J lost 4 bases, V lost 4 bases, and 8 bases had no gene match. CDR3 length: 14 residues.

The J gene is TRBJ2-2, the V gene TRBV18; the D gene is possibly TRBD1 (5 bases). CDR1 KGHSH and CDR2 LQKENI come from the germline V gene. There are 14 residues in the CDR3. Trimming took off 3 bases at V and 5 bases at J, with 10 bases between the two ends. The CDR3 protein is CASSPTKGTGELFF. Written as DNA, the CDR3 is TGTGCCAGCTCACCTACCAAGGGGACCGGGGAGCTGTTTTTT.

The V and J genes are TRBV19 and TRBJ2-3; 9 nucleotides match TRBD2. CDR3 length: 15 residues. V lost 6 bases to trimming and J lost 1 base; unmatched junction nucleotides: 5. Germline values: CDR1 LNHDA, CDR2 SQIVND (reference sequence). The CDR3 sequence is CASRLAGMRTDTQYF. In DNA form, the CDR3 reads TGTGCCAGTAGGCTAGCGGGAATGCGCACAGATACGCAGTATTTT.

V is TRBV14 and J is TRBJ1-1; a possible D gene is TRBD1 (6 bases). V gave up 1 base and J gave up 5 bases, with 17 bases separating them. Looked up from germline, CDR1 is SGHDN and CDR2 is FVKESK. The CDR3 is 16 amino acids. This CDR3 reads CASSQVRNRADTEAFF. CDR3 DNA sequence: TGTGCCAGCAGCCAAGTTCGGAACAGGGCGGATACTGAAGCTTTCTTT. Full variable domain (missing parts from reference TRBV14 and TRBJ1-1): EAGVTQFPSHSVIEKGQTVTLRCDPISGHDNLYWYRRVMGKEIKFLLHFVKESKQDESGMPNNRFLAERTGGTYSTLKVQPAELEDSGVYFCASSQVRNRADTEAFFGQGTRLTVV.

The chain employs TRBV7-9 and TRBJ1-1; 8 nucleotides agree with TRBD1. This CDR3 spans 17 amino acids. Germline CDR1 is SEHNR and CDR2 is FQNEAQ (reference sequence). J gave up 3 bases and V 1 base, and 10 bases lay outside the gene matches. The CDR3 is CASSLGQTGGTYTEAFF. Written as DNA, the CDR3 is TGTGCCAGCAGCTTAGGTCAAACAGGGGGAACCTACACTGAAGCTTTCTTT.

CDR3 sequence: CATQGEQYF. DNA for the CDR3: TGCGCCACCCAGGGCGAGCAGTACTTC. J is TRBJ2-7 and V is TRBV5-1, with TRBD1 as a possible D gene (5 bases). The CDR3 covers 9 residues. V was trimmed by 9 bases and J by 6 bases, leaving 7 bases between them. The germline CDR1 and CDR2 sequences are SGHRS and YFSETQ. Full variable domain (outside the CDR3, taken from reference TRBV5-1 and TRBJ2-7): KAGVTQTPRYLIKTRGQQVTLSCSPISGHRSVSWYQQTPGQGLQFLFEYFSETQRNKGNFPGRFSGRQFSNSRSEMNVSTLELGDSALYLCATQGEQYFGPGTRLTVT.

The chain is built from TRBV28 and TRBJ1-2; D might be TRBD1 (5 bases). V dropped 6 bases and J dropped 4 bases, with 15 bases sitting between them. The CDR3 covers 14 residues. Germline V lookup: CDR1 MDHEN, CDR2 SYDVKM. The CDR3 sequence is CASSPTEFIYGYTF. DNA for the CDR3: TGTGCCAGCAGCCCGACAGAATTTATCTATGGCTACACCTTC.